Following are 25 T cell receptor beta chains from one sample sequenced in a study of CXCR3-negative and CXCR3-positive naive CD8 T cells. With UMI labels, 5' RACE was used to prepare the TRB cDNA libraries. From its re-call of the 5' RACE reads, TCRdb lists each CDR3 protein once, without DNA. The listing contains 40,000 to 45,000 distinct CDR3 sequences. Sequencing input: memory CD8+ T cells from blood. These receptors came from a human donor in good health. Some clones in this sample may be carry-over from other donors' samples.

CDR3 region: CASTSGANTEAFF. The chain is built from TRBV28 and TRBJ1-1; TCRdb lists TRBD1, though no DNA is available to test this call. Looked up from germline, CDR1 is MDHEN and CDR2 is SYDVKM. This CDR3 region has 13 residues.

The genes are TRBV5-1 and TRBJ1-1; TCRdb picks TRBD1, but there is no DNA to check that call. CDR3 length: 16 residues. Germline CDR1 and CDR2: SGHRS and YFSETQ. CDR3 in amino acids: CASSWSTGEMNTEAFF.

The genes are TRBV4-2 and TRBJ2-1; the TCRdb call, TRBD2, lacks DNA for checking. In germline, CDR1 is LGHNA, CDR2 YNFKEQ. CDR3 length: 15 amino acids. CDR3 residues: CASSHELAEVSEQFF.

The V call is TRBV25-1, the J call TRBJ2-5; TCRdb's D call of TRBD1 is untestable without DNA. This CDR3 has 15 amino acids. CDR1 is MGHDK and CDR2 is SYGVNS in the germline V gene. The CDR3 here is CASSESDRVMETQYF.

The chain uses TRBV7-9 and TRBJ2-3; TCRdb's D gene call, TRBD1, goes unchecked for lack of DNA. This CDR3 has 16 residues. The germline V gene encodes CDR1 SEHNR and CDR2 FQNEAQ (reference sequence). CDR3 sequence: CASSFDLGGSTDTQYF.

This chain connects TRBV29-1 to TRBJ2-3; the D call of TRBD2 rests on TCRdb alone, since no DNA is present to check it. The CDR3 covers 14 residues. CDR1 is SQVTM and CDR2 is ANQGSEA in the germline V gene. The CDR3 protein is CSVRLAESTDTQYF.

The chain is built from TRBV20-1 and TRBJ2-7; without DNA, the TCRdb call of TRBD2 cannot be checked. Germline lookup yields CDR1 DFQATT and CDR2 SNEGSKA (reference sequence). This CDR3 is 15 amino acids long. CDR3 protein: CSARRLAGDSYEQYF.

The chain recombines TRBV6-2 or TRBV6-3 with TRBJ2-2; there is no DNA to check the TCRdb D call of TRBD1. The germline CDR1 and CDR2 sequences are MNHEY and SVGEGT. The CDR3 loop spans 15 amino acids. The CDR3 is CASSSTGQIIGELFF.

V gene TRBV4-3 combines with J gene TRBJ1-4. Germline-derived CDR1 and CDR2 are LGHNA and YSLEER. CDR3 length: 13 amino acids. CDR3 protein: CASSQGEIGKLFF.

V gene TRBV28 combines with J gene TRBJ2-7; TCRdb gives TRBD2 as the D gene, but with no DNA this cannot be confirmed. CDR3 length: 14 residues. Germline CDR1 is MDHEN and CDR2 is SYDVKM. CDR3 residues: CASILGTGTYEQYF.

V and J are TRBV2 and TRBJ1-1; TCRdb designates TRBD1, a call that cannot be tested without DNA. The CDR3 consists of 16 residues. Looked up from germline, CDR1 is SNHLY and CDR2 is FYNNEI. The CDR3 sequence is CASSEAFVRLYTEAFF. Using reference TRBV2 and TRBJ1-1 for the parts outside the CDR3, the full variable domain is EPEVTQTPSHQVTQMGQEVILRCVPISNHLYFYWYRQILGQKVEFLVSFYNNEISEKSEIFDDQFSVERPDGSNFTLKIRSTKLEDSAMYFCASSEAFVRLYTEAFFGQGTRLTVV.

The V and J genes are TRBV2 and TRBJ2-7. In germline, CDR1 is SNHLY, CDR2 FYNNEI. This CDR3 is built from 12 residues. The CDR3 is CVVTDELYEQYF.

The rearrangement uses TRBV20-1 and TRBJ1-2; the TCRdb D gene call, TRBD1, has no DNA to confirm it. The CDR3 has 16 amino acids. Looked up from germline, CDR1 is DFQATT and CDR2 is SNEGSKA (reference sequence). The CDR3: CSASTVGQGVDYGYTF.

The V call is TRBV6-6, the J call TRBJ2-1; TCRdb lists TRBD1, though no DNA is available to test this call. The CDR3 spans 14 residues. Germline lookup yields CDR1 MNHNY and CDR2 SVGAGI (reference sequence). CDR3 loop: CASRHTGTGGEQFF.

The V call is TRBV6-5, the J call TRBJ2-7; there is no DNA to check the TCRdb D call of TRBD1. Per the germline V gene, CDR1 is MNHEY and CDR2 is SVGAGI. The CDR3 is made up of 14 amino acids. This CDR3 is CASSYRTSSYEQYF.

This chain uses TRBV25-1 with TRBJ2-2. The CDR3 loop spans 12 amino acids. The germline CDR1 and CDR2 sequences are MGHDK and SYGVNS. CDR3 in amino acids: CASSYRTGELFF.

This sequence joins TRBV15 and TRBJ2-7; TCRdb designates TRBD1, a call that cannot be tested without DNA. This CDR3 is 14 amino acids long. Germline CDR1 reads LNHNV; CDR2 reads YYDKDF (reference sequence). CDR3 region: CATSTGTVEYEQYF.

The genes are TRBV27 and TRBJ2-7; the D call of TRBD1 rests on TCRdb alone, since no DNA is present to check it. CDR3 length: 11 residues. The germline V gene encodes CDR1 MNHEY and CDR2 SMNVEV (reference sequence). The CDR3 protein is CASRDAGEQYF.

This chain links TRBV7-9 with TRBJ2-7; there is no DNA to check the TCRdb D call of TRBD1. CDR3 size: 12 residues. Germline V CDR1 and CDR2: SEHNR, FQNEAQ (reference sequence). CDR3 residues: CASSPGSYEQYF. Full variable domain (remainder filled in from reference TRBV7-9 and TRBJ2-7): DTGVSQNPRHKITKRGQNVTFRCDPISEHNRLYWYRQTLGQGPEFLTYFQNEAQLEKSRLLSDRFSAERPKGSFSTLEIQRTEQGDSAMYLCASSPGSYEQYFGPGTRLTVT.

This CDR3 reads CASTVVVSGVSPRNTGELFF. V is TRBV5-1 and J is TRBJ2-2; as DNA is missing, the TRBD1 call by TCRdb cannot be tested. Germline V gene sequence: CDR1 SGHRS, CDR2 YFSETQ. The CDR3 loop spans 20 amino acids.

This rearrangement joins TRBV29-1 to TRBJ2-3; the TCRdb call, TRBD2, lacks DNA for checking. This CDR3 has 13 amino acids. Germline V gives CDR1 SQVTM, CDR2 ANQGSEA. The CDR3 loop is CSETRDRADTQYF.

The chain employs TRBV6-4 and TRBJ2-1; with no DNA, the TCRdb D assignment of TRBD1 cannot be verified. Germline V lookup: CDR1 MRHNA, CDR2 SNTAGT. This CDR3 spans 12 amino acids. Here the CDR3 reads CATRQGDDEQFF.

V is TRBV28 and J is TRBJ1-2; TCRdb selects TRBD1, and the lack of DNA leaves this call unchecked. Germline lookup yields CDR1 MDHEN and CDR2 SYDVKM. This CDR3 comprises 14 residues. The CDR3 sequence: CASSPADKNYGYTF.

The rearrangement joins TRBV12-3 or TRBV12-4 to TRBJ2-4. This CDR3 is 14 amino acids long. The CDR3 spells CASSIAGDSNIQYF.

This chain uses TRBV12-3 or TRBV12-4 with TRBJ2-7; TCRdb's assignment of TRBD2 cannot be checked, as there is no DNA. The CDR3 covers 15 residues. CDR3 sequence: CASRSRGTSVYEQYF.